This TCR beta chain was recovered during a study of CD8 T cells in ankylosing spondylitis. Libraries for TCR beta were made by quantitative 5'-RACE with molecular barcodes. TCRdb processed the 5' RACE reads anew with MiXCR; each CDR3 protein has one entry. The sample lists around 150,000 distinct CDR3 sequences; roughly 6.6% were seen once. Regarding the study as a whole: Reported data indicate significant enrichment of disease-linked clones within matched ankylosing spondylitis synovial fluid. A motif of 8 or 9 highly homologous TCR beta variants was seen as apparently characteristic of ankylosing spondylitis blood. There were earlier reports of some motif variants in reactive arthritis synovial fluid and blood.

Per germline, CDR1 KGHSH and CDR2 LQKENI. With 3 bases removed from V and 0 bases from J, the gap between germline ends came to 14 bases. The CDR3 runs to 16 residues. Turning to this clonotype: The antigen remains undetermined.

The source of this sequence is a female donor with ankylosing spondylitis or in good health (not recorded which). The V and J genes are TRBV18 and TRBJ1-2; no clear D. The sequenced sample was blood, either unsorted or a sorted T cell fraction (not recorded which). This chain's CDR3 is CASSPLARETNYGYTF. CDR3 bases: TGTGCCAGCTCACCCCTGGCAAGGGAGACTAACTATGGCTACACCTTC.